Listed below are T cell receptor beta chains from one sample, sequenced in a study of PD-L1 blockade in urothelial cancer. Sequencing used immunoSEQ multiplex PCR; TCRdb keeps in-frame clones, though not all of them. The table lists 35,000 to 40,000 clones, around 34% of them singletons. The starting material was tumor tissue, obtained before atezolizumab (anti-PD-L1) treatment. These receptors were taken from a man between 60 and 75 years old with urothelial cancer. CDR3s include the opening cysteine and the closing phenylalanine or tryptophan. D genes are given only for firm matches. Expanded clones are given a class, and other clones once, few, many or no size at all.

D: .
J: TRBJ1-4
V: TRBV19
size: once
DNA: TGTGCCAGTAGGGGGCTGGGGAGACAAACAACTAATGAAAAACTGTTTTTT
CDR3: CASRGLGRQTTNEKLFF

D: .
J: TRBJ2-1
V: TRBV14
size: medium-sized
DNA: TGTGCCAGCAGCCCCCAAACCTACAATGAGCAGTTCTTC
CDR3: CASSPQTYNEQFF

D: .
J: TRBJ2-1
V: TRBV7-1
size: .
DNA: TGTGCCAGCAGCTTAGTACAGGGATCCTACAATGAGCAGTTCTTC
CDR3: CASSLVQGSYNEQFF

D: .
J: TRBJ2-7
V: TRBV10-2
size: once
DNA: TGCGCCAGCAGGGGGTTTACAGGGAACTACGAGCAGTACTTC
CDR3: CASRGFTGNYEQYF

D: TRBD1
J: TRBJ2-3
V: TRBV2
size: few
DNA: TGTGCCAGCAGTGAAGCGCGGACAGGGACCGATACGCAGTATTTT
CDR3: CASSEARTGTDTQYF

D: .
J: TRBJ2-2
V: TRBV19
size: .
DNA: TGTGCCAGTAGTAGGGTGAACACCGGGGAGCTGTTTTTT
CDR3: CASSRVNTGELFF

D: .
J: TRBJ1-3
V: TRBV9
size: .
DNA: TGTGCCAGCAGCGAAGGCCTCAACTCTGGAAACACCATATATTTT
CDR3: CASSEGLNSGNTIYF

D: .
J: TRBJ2-3
V: TRBV11-3
size: many
DNA: TGTGCCAGCAGCTTAGTAGGTGGAAGCACAGATACGCAGTATTTT
CDR3: CASSLVGGSTDTQYF

D: .
J: TRBJ1-2
V: TRBV15
size: .
DNA: TGTGCCACCAGCAGAGATCCAGATGGGGGCTATGGCTACACCTTC
CDR3: CATSRDPDGGYGYTF

D: .
J: TRBJ2-1
V: TRBV18
size: .
DNA: TGTGCCAGCTCACCGCTGGGGCCCAATGAGCAGTTCTTC
CDR3: CASSPLGPNEQFF

D: TRBD1
J: TRBJ2-7
V: TRBV28
size: few
DNA: TGTGCCAGCAAGACAGGGGTCCTCGATGTGGAGCAGTACTTC
CDR3: CASKTGVLDVEQYF

D: TRBD2
J: TRBJ2-5
V: TRBV7-6
size: .
DNA: TGTGCCAGCAGCCCCATCCTCCGTCTGGGGGGGCAAGAGACCCAGTACTTC
CDR3: CASSPILRLGGQETQYF